Below are 32 T cell receptor beta chains sequenced from a single sample in a study of blood T cell repertoires in COVID-19 (dated by TCRdb to 2020 to 2022). Library method: the immunoSEQ multiplex PCR assay. In its TCRdb copy, this immuneACCESS table keeps in-frame sequences only and misses some clones. Where compared with another copy, unresolved V genes explain less than half of these, and the others have no known cause. A total of some 140,000 clones appear in this sample, around 89% of them only once. The top ten clones comprise more than 15% of the sample. Sequenced sample: peripheral blood. These receptors all stem from a middle-aged man with active or convalescent COVID-19.

The V gene is TRBV7-2, the J gene TRBJ2-1; 8 bases match TRBD1. In germline, CDR1 is SGHTA, CDR2 FQGNSA. Trimming took 4 bases from V and 10 from J; bases not matched to a gene: 9. The CDR3 is 14 amino acids. The CDR3 is CASSSNQGAGEQFF. For the CDR3, the DNA is TGTGCCAGCAGCTCCAACCAGGGGGCAGGGGAGCAGTTCTTC.

The V and J genes are TRBV4-2 and TRBJ1-4, with D possibly TRBD1 on 6 matching bases. This CDR3 has 15 amino acids. V dropped 2 bases and J dropped 5 bases, with 12 bases sitting between them. Germline assignment: CDR1 LGHNA and CDR2 YNFKEQ. The CDR3 region has the DNA TGTGCCAGCAGCCAACCGGGACAAGGAAATGAAAAACTGTTTTTT. Encoded protein: CASSQPGQGNEKLFF.

Only one count was recorded for this clone. CDR3 sequence (DNA): TGTGCCAGCAGTTACTCTGGCAGTACCGACGAGCAGTACTTC. Amino acids: CASSYSGSTDEQYF. The chain has TRBV6-5 and TRBJ2-7; D ambiguous. V was shortened by 0 bases and J by 5 bases, with 11 bases between the two germline ends. The CDR3 spans 14 residues. Germline V lookup: CDR1 MNHEY, CDR2 SVGAGI.

J is TRBJ1-1 and V is TRBV5-5; 8 bases are a match to TRBD1. The CDR3 sequence is 15 residues long. J lost 4 bases, V lost 0 bases, and 5 bases had no gene match. Germline CDR1 is SGHKS and CDR2 is YYEKEE (reference sequence). DNA for the CDR3: TGTGCCAGCAGCTTGGTTCCAACAGGGGGCACTGAAGCTTTCTTT. Amino acid sequence: CASSLVPTGGTEAFF.

This clone was observed a few times. V gene TRBV6-5 combines with J gene TRBJ2-7; 7 bases are shared with TRBD2. The CDR3 runs to 15 residues. J lost 5 bases, V lost 0 bases, and 7 bases had no gene match. Germline CDR1 is MNHEY and CDR2 is SVGAGI. The CDR3 DNA sequence: TGTGCCAGCAGTTACTCGGGCGGGAGAGCCCACGAGCAGTACTTC. Protein: CASSYSGGRAHEQYF.

This chain links TRBV7-6 with TRBJ2-3; TRBD2 matches 8 bases. CDR3 length equals 15 residues. Germline CDR1 is SGHVS and CDR2 is FNYEAQ. Trimming at V came to 1 base and at J to 5 bases, leaving 5 bases not matched to a gene. The CDR3 bases are TGTGCCAGCAGCTTAGTGGGCGGGGGGAAAGATACGCAGTATTTT. Translation: CASSLVGGGKDTQYF. The entire variable domain, with the rest obtained from reference TRBV7-6 and TRBJ2-3, is as follows: GAGVSQSPRYKVTKRGQDVALRCDPISGHVSLYWYRQALGQGPEFLTYFNYEAQQDKSGLPNDRFSAERPEGSISTLTIQRTEQRDSAMYRCASSLVGGGKDTQYFGPGTRLTVL.

The chain links TRBV27 to TRBJ2-7; D is perhaps TRBD2 (6 bases). Germline V CDR1 and CDR2: MNHEY, SMNVEV (reference sequence). V was trimmed by 0 bases and J by 3 bases, leaving 15 bases between them. This CDR3 has 16 residues. The CDR3 region is CASSLSPGAPLYEQYF. For the CDR3, the DNA is TGTGCCAGCAGTTTATCTCCGGGAGCGCCCCTCTACGAGCAGTACTTC.

The chain joins TRBV4-1 to TRBJ1-2, with D hard to call. The germline V and J ends were trimmed by 0 bases and 4 bases, with 12 bases remaining between them. The V gene's germline CDR1 is MGHRA and CDR2 YSYEKL. The CDR3 is 15 residues long. The CDR3 spells CASSQDIWSGYGYTF. The CDR3 region has the DNA TGCGCCAGCAGCCAAGATATTTGGTCGGGCTATGGCTACACCTTC.

The rearrangement links TRBV28 to TRBJ1-5, with a tentative D call TRBD1 (6 bases). The V and J ends lost 6 bases and 6 bases respectively, with 18 bases between them. The CDR3 is 15 amino acids. In germline, CDR1 is MDHEN, CDR2 SYDVKM. For the CDR3, the DNA is TGTGCCAGCAGCTCCAGCCAGGGGCTCGTTCAGCCCCAGCATTTT. Its translation: CASSSSQGLVQPQHF.

The chain joins TRBV5-6 to TRBJ2-7; 7 nucleotides align to TRBD1. J lost 1 base, V lost 4 bases, and 8 bases had no gene match. From germline, CDR1 is SGHDT and CDR2 YYEEEE. The CDR3 contains 15 residues. The CDR3 spells CASSHSGQSSYEQYF. CDR3 sequence (DNA): TGTGCCAGCAGCCATTCGGGACAGAGTTCCTACGAGCAGTACTTC.

J is TRBJ2-7 and V is TRBV7-6; possible D gene TRBD2, 5 bases. Germline V gives CDR1 SGHVS, CDR2 FNYEAQ. The CDR3 length is 15 residues. V lost 2 bases, J lost 0 bases, and 11 bases lay in between. CDR3 DNA: TGTGCCAGCAGCTTAACCCTAGCCACCTCCTACGAGCAGTACTTC. Its protein product is CASSLTLATSYEQYF.

The V call is TRBV6-5, the J call TRBJ2-2, with D unresolved. V was trimmed by 2 bases and J by 6 bases, leaving 13 bases between them. The germline gives CDR1 MNHEY, CDR2 SVGAGI. The CDR3 runs 15 residues. In nucleotides, the CDR3 is TGTGCCAGCAGTTACGCGATTTCCGGGTCCGGGGAGCTGTTTTTT. Translated, it gives CASSYAISGSGELFF.

In DNA, the CDR3 is TGTGCCAGCAGCTTAAAGGGGGACGCGGAGCAGTACTTC. It encodes CASSLKGDAEQYF. V gene TRBV7-7 combines with J gene TRBJ2-7; D perhaps matches TRBD1 (6 bases). V lost 2 bases and J 7 bases, leaving 12 bases between the germline ends. Germline V gene data show CDR1 as SSHAT and CDR2 as FNYEAQ (reference sequence). The CDR3 consists of 13 residues.

CDR3 in amino acids: CASSLESRSPPWELFF. The CDR3 coding sequence is TGTGCCAGCAGCTTAGAATCGCGTAGTCCACCTTGGGAGCTGTTTTTT. The J gene is TRBJ2-2, the V gene TRBV7-2; D gene uncertain. This CDR3 is built from 16 residues. V lost 1 base and J lost 9, with 18 bases in between. Germline CDR1 reads SGHTA; CDR2 reads FQGNSA.

The chain recombines TRBV29-1 with TRBJ2-5; no clear D. The CDR3 is 11 residues long. Trimming removed 2 bases from V and 3 bases from J, with 4 bases in between. Germline CDR1 SQVTM, CDR2 ANQGSEA. CDR3 DNA: TGCAGCGTTGAAATTAAAGAGACCCAGTACTTC. Protein: CSVEIKETQYF. Full variable domain (rest looked up from reference TRBV29-1 and TRBJ2-5): SAVISQKPSRDICQRGTSLTIQCQVDSQVTMMFWYRQQPGQSLTLIATANQGSEATYESGFVIDKFPISRPNLTFSTLTVSNMSPEDSSIYLCSVEIKETQYFGPGTRLLVL.

The J gene is TRBJ2-1, the V gene TRBV5-4; TRBD2 matches 9 bases. Germline assignment: CDR1 SGHNT and CDR2 YYREEE (reference sequence). CDR3 length equals 16 residues. V was clipped by 4 bases and J by 6 bases; unmatched bases: 11. The CDR3 is CASSPSGGREGNEQFF. The DNA of the CDR3 is TGTGCCAGCAGCCCCTCCGGGGGGCGGGAGGGCAATGAGCAGTTCTTC.

V and J are TRBV7-2 and TRBJ2-3, with 9 bases that match TRBD2. CDR3 size: 15 residues. V dropped 1 base and J dropped 6; count of bases not matched to a gene: 5. The germline gives CDR1 SGHTA, CDR2 FQGNSA. The DNA for the CDR3 is TGTGCCAGCAGCTTAGTCAGCGGGGGGCAGGATACGCAGTATTTT. It translates to CASSLVSGGQDTQYF.

The chain is built from TRBV14 and TRBJ2-1; D might be TRBD1 (6 bases). The CDR3 is made up of 14 amino acids. Trimming removed 4 bases at V and 9 bases at J, with 16 bases between. Germline V gene lookup returns CDR1 SGHDN and CDR2 FVKESK. The CDR3 loop is CASSRFTGLGEQFF. In DNA form, the CDR3 reads TGTGCCAGCAGCCGCTTCACAGGGTTGGGTGAGCAGTTCTTC.

V is TRBV5-8 and J is TRBJ1-5, with 8 bases lining up with TRBD1. The CDR3 contains 20 residues. CDR1 and CDR2 (germline): SGHTS, YDEGEE. J gave up 5 bases and V 0 bases, and 19 bases lay outside the gene matches. The CDR3 loop reads CASSLELWTGSIFGDQPQHF. In nucleotides, the CDR3 is TGTGCCAGCAGCTTGGAGTTATGGACAGGGAGTATTTTCGGCGATCAGCCCCAGCATTTT.

This rearrangement joins TRBV28 to TRBJ2-1; 8 bases are shared with TRBD2. Germline CDR1 reads MDHEN; CDR2 reads SYDVKM. The V and J ends lost 5 bases and 2 bases, in that order; junction bases with no gene match: 5. The CDR3 consists of 15 residues. In DNA form, the CDR3 reads TGTGCCAGCAGTAGGCGGGAGGTGACCTACAATGAGCAGTTCTTC. It codes for CASSRREVTYNEQFF.

The chain recombines TRBV28 with TRBJ1-3, with 7 bases fitting TRBD1. The ends lost 6 bases at V and 4 bases at J; junction bases unmatched: 3. Germline V gene data show CDR1 as MDHEN and CDR2 as SYDVKM. This CDR3 has 13 residues. CDR3: CASSQGVGNTIYF. CDR3 bases: TGTGCCAGCAGCCAGGGGGTAGGAAACACCATATATTTT.

The chain carries TRBV25-1 and TRBJ1-3, with 7 bases matching TRBD1. CDR3 size: 13 residues. CDR1 is MGHDK and CDR2 is SYGVNS in the germline V gene. The J segment lost 8 bases and the V segment lost 2 bases, leaving 3 bases of the junction unmatched. CDR3 in DNA: TGTGCCAGCAGTGAAGAACAGGGGCACACCATATATTTT. Translating gives CASSEEQGHTIYF.

The V call is TRBV11-3, the J call TRBJ1-1; TRBD1 might be the D (5 bases). CDR1 is SGHNT, CDR2 YENEEA, per germline. Trimming pared 4 bases from V and 7 bases from J, leaving 13 bases between. CDR3 length: 13 residues. CDR3 nucleotide sequence: TGTGCCAGCAGCTACGTGACAGCTAGTGAAGCTTTCTTT. Translated, it gives CASSYVTASEAFF.

The chain has TRBV30 and TRBJ1-2; D call uncertain. Germline V lookup: CDR1 GTSNPN, CDR2 SVGIG (reference sequence). The CDR3 sequence is 12 residues long. The V end lost 2 bases, the J end lost 8 bases, and 12 bases lay between the germline ends. CDR3 loop: CAWSQQVVGYTF. CDR3 coding DNA: TGTGCCTGGAGTCAGCAGGTGGTAGGCTACACCTTC.

The V and J genes are TRBV29-1 and TRBJ2-1; a possible D gene is TRBD2 (5 bases). V was pared by 6 bases and J by 11 bases, with 11 bases between. CDR3 length: 10 amino acids. From germline, CDR1 is SQVTM and CDR2 ANQGSEA. The CDR3 region has the DNA TGCAGCGTAGCACTAGTTCAGCAGTTCTTC. Encoded protein: CSVALVQQFF.

The rearrangement uses TRBV25-1 and TRBJ2-5; 7 bases agree with TRBD1. Per the germline V gene, CDR1 is MGHDK and CDR2 is SYGVNS. The V segment lost 3 bases and the J segment 5 bases; nucleotides outside the gene matches: 6. This CDR3 is built from 14 residues. CDR3 in DNA: TGTGCCAGCAGTGATGAAGACAGGGCGGAGACCCAGTACTTC. Its protein product is CASSDEDRAETQYF.

The rearrangement uses TRBV19 and TRBJ2-3; 11 bases line up with TRBD2. The CDR3 covers 18 residues. CDR1 and CDR2 from the germline V gene are LNHDA and SQIVND (reference sequence). Trimming removed 4 bases from V and 3 bases from J; junction bases left unmatched: 12. CDR3 loop: CASSSKPLTSGRTDTQYF. CDR3 in DNA: TGTGCCAGTAGTAGCAAACCTCTCACTAGCGGGAGAACAGATACGCAGTATTTT.

This clone is a singleton in its sample. Here the CDR3 reads CASSQPTGNEAFF. In DNA, the CDR3 is TGTGCCAGCAGCCAACCAACAGGGAATGAAGCTTTCTTT. V gene TRBV3-1 (or the pseudogene TRBV3-2) combines with J gene TRBJ1-1; TRBD1 might be the D (6 bases). Trimming stripped 2 bases from V and 7 bases from J, with 11 bases between. The V gene's germline CDR1 is LGHDT and CDR2 YNNKEL (reference sequence). The CDR3 contains 13 residues.

The rearrangement uses TRBV19 and TRBJ2-5; TRBD2 agrees at 10 bases. The V gene end was trimmed by 7 bases and the J gene end by 5 bases; junction bases not matched to a gene: 4. The CDR3 totals 13 residues. CDR1 and CDR2 from the germline V gene are LNHDA and SQIVND (reference sequence). The CDR3 is CASKETSGETQYF. The CDR3 nucleotides are TGTGCCAGTAAGGAGACTAGCGGGGAGACCCAGTACTTC.

V gene TRBV5-4 combines with J gene TRBJ2-7; tentative D call: TRBD2 (5 bases). With 0 bases removed from V and 5 bases from J, the gap between germline ends came to 15 bases. The CDR3 is 15 residues long. CDR1 is SGHNT and CDR2 is YYREEE in the germline V gene (reference sequence). This CDR3 is CASSLDLSLAHEQYF. For the CDR3, the DNA is TGTGCCAGCAGCTTGGATCTCAGCCTAGCACACGAGCAGTACTTC.

V gene TRBV5-1 combines with J gene TRBJ1-1, with D maybe TRBD1 (6 bases). This CDR3 has 15 residues. CDR1 and CDR2 (germline): SGHRS, YFSETQ. V was trimmed by 1 base and J by 6 bases, leaving 16 bases between them. CDR3 residues: CASSLRRGGVPEAFF. CDR3 sequence (DNA): TGCGCCAGCAGCTTGAGACGAGGGGGGGTGCCTGAAGCTTTCTTT. Looking up the rest from reference TRBV5-1 and TRBJ1-1 gives the full variable domain: KAGVTQTPRYLIKTRGQQVTLSCSPISGHRSVSWYQQTPGQGLQFLFEYFSETQRNKGNFPGRFSGRQFSNSRSEMNVSTLELGDSALYLCASSLRRGGVPEAFFGQGTRLTVV.

The chain links TRBV19 to TRBJ1-4; D may be TRBD1 (5 bases). The germline CDR1 and CDR2 sequences are LNHDA and SQIVND (reference sequence). This CDR3 has 16 residues. Trimming cost V 6 bases and J 7 bases, with 21 bases left between them. CDR3 residues: CASRPQGPEFFEKLFF. The CDR3 coding sequence is TGTGCCAGTAGGCCCCAGGGTCCGGAGTTTTTTGAAAAACTGTTTTTT.